What follows are 21 T cell receptor beta chains derived from one specimen sequenced in a study of blood T cell repertoires in COVID-19. TCRdb's copy holds only in-frame clones and misses some; the assay was immunoSEQ multiplex PCR. The sample has 250,000 to 400,000 clones, approximately 90% seen once. The source material was peripheral blood. The receptor set was obtained from a woman in her twenties or thirties with COVID-19, enrolled during active disease.

This clone was detected a few times. This chain joins TRBV28 and TRBJ1-6, with 8 bases fitting TRBD1. The J segment lost 7 bases and the V segment lost 8 bases, leaving 13 bases of the junction unmatched. Per the germline V gene, CDR1 is MDHEN and CDR2 is SYDVKM. The CDR3 covers 16 residues. CDR3 coding DNA: TGTGCCAGCTCCCCTCTGACAGGGGTGATGAATTCACCCCTCCACTTT. Amino acid sequence: CASSPLTGVMNSPLHF.

V is TRBV9 and J is TRBJ2-3; TRBD2 aligns across 7 bases. J lost 3 bases, V lost 4 bases, and 8 bases had no gene match. The CDR3 length is 15 residues. Germline V gene data show CDR1 as SGDLS and CDR2 as YYNGEE. The CDR3 here is CASSPGGLLTDTQYF. In DNA, the CDR3 is TGTGCCAGCAGCCCCGGGGGACTACTAACAGATACGCAGTATTTT.

The rearrangement joins TRBV5-4 to TRBJ1-2; D unresolved. V lost 0 bases to trimming and J lost 3 bases, with 3 bases between them. Per germline, CDR1 SGHNT and CDR2 YYREEE (reference sequence). The CDR3 sequence is 12 residues long. The DNA for the CDR3 is TGTGCCAGCAGCTTGGGCGACTATGGCTACACCTTC. Its protein product is CASSLGDYGYTF.

This chain links TRBV5-1 with TRBJ1-1; 10 bases agree with TRBD1. The CDR3 runs 18 residues. J gave up 0 bases and V 3 bases, and 11 bases lay outside the gene matches. Germline V gene data show CDR1 as SGHRS and CDR2 as YFSETQ. The CDR3 DNA reads as TGCGCCAGCAGCTGGGGCCCGACAGGGGGCGGGATGAACACTGAAGCTTTCTTT. Residues: CASSWGPTGGGMNTEAFF.

The rearrangement uses TRBV19 and TRBJ1-1, with a tentative D call TRBD1 (6 bases). CDR3 size: 14 residues. Germline CDR1 LNHDA, CDR2 SQIVND (reference sequence). Trimming cost V 6 bases and J 4 bases, with 15 bases left between them. The CDR3 loop is CASRHRAMGTEAFF. The CDR3 DNA reads TGTGCCAGTAGACACAGGGCCATGGGCACTGAAGCTTTCTTT.

This rearrangement joins TRBV5-1 to TRBJ1-2; 8 bases align to TRBD1. The germline V gene has CDR1 SGHRS and CDR2 YFSETQ. This CDR3 is 14 amino acids long. J gave up 3 bases and V 4 bases, and 5 bases lay outside the gene matches. CDR3 loop: CASSLLTGDYGYTF. The DNA for the CDR3 is TGCGCCAGCAGCCTCCTGACAGGGGACTATGGCTACACCTTC.

This chain joins TRBV7-2 and TRBJ2-2; 11 nucleotides line up with TRBD2. This CDR3 is 18 amino acids long. J was trimmed by 4 bases and V by 5 bases; bases with no gene match: 12. CDR1 and CDR2 (germline): SGHTA, FQGNSA. The CDR3 DNA reads TGTGCCAGCAGCCAAGCTATAGCGGGGGGGCGGGTCACCGGGGAGCTGTTTTTT. Protein product: CASSQAIAGGRVTGELFF.

The chain links TRBV10-3 to TRBJ1-4, with 8 bases fitting TRBD1. CDR1 ENHRY and CDR2 SYGVKD come from the germline V gene. The V gene end was trimmed by 3 bases and the J gene end by 4 bases; junction bases not matched to a gene: 13. CDR3 length: 18 amino acids. CDR3 in amino acids: CAISEGSAGGGVNEKLFF. The CDR3 nucleotides are TGTGCCATCAGTGAAGGGTCGGCAGGGGGCGGTGTTAATGAAAAACTGTTTTTT.

This chain links TRBV6-6 with TRBJ2-5; D is perhaps TRBD1 (5 bases). The CDR3 is made up of 14 amino acids. The germline V and J ends were trimmed by 0 bases and 2 bases, with 7 bases remaining between them. Germline CDR1 MNHNY, CDR2 SVGAGI (reference sequence). CDR3 DNA: TGTGCCAGCAGTTACTCGGGGCAGCAAGAGACCCAGTACTTC. Translated, it gives CASSYSGQQETQYF.

V usage is TRBV14 and J usage is TRBJ2-7, with 10 bases identical to TRBD2. The germline V gene encodes CDR1 SGHDN and CDR2 FVKESK. J gave up 2 bases and V 1 base, and 5 bases lay outside the gene matches. This CDR3 region has 16 residues. CDR3 region: CASSQGGLAGAYEQYV. The CDR3 nucleotides read TGTGCCAGCAGCCAAGGGGGGCTAGCGGGGGCCTACGAGCAGTACGTC.

The chain uses TRBV3-1 (or the pseudogene TRBV3-2) and TRBJ1-4; 8 bases fit TRBD1. This CDR3 is built from 16 residues. Germline lookup yields CDR1 LGHDT and CDR2 YNNKEL (reference sequence). V lost 5 bases and J lost 2; bases outside the gene matches: 7. The CDR3 loop reads CASSTYRGGTNEKLFF. In DNA form, the CDR3 reads TGTGCCAGCAGCACTTACAGGGGGGGGACTAATGAAAAACTGTTTTTT.

This chain links TRBV3-1 (or the pseudogene TRBV3-2) with TRBJ1-4; 8 bases fit TRBD1. There are 14 residues in the CDR3. From germline, CDR1 is LGHDT and CDR2 YNNKEL (reference sequence). The trim removed 4 bases at V and 8 bases at J, leaving 6 bases unmatched. CDR3 nucleotide sequence: TGTGCCAGCAGCCTCAACCGGGACAGGGAAAAACTGTTTTTT. This encodes CASSLNRDREKLFF.

V gene TRBV7-9 combines with J gene TRBJ1-5; a weak D match, TRBD1 (5 bases). Germline CDR1 reads SEHNR; CDR2 reads FQNEAQ (reference sequence). The V and J ends lost 1 base and 8 bases respectively, with 6 bases between them. CDR3 length equals 12 residues. The CDR3 loop is CASSLGGEPQHF. In DNA, the CDR3 is TGTGCCAGCAGCTTAGGGGGGGAGCCCCAGCATTTT.

This clone was detected only once. This rearrangement joins TRBV19 to TRBJ1-1; 8 bases fit TRBD1. The CDR3 extends over 11 amino acids. Germline CDR1 LNHDA, CDR2 SQIVND (reference sequence). Trimming took 10 bases from V and 10 from J; bases not matched to a gene: 8. DNA of the CDR3: TGTGCCACAGGGGGCGGCCTAAGAGCTTTCTTT. Amino acid sequence: CATGGGLRAFF. Full variable domain (missing parts from reference TRBV19 and TRBJ1-1): DGGITQSPKYLFRKEGQNVTLSCEQNLNHDAMYWYRQDPGQGLRLIYYSQIVNDFQKGDIAEGYSVSREKKESFPLTVTSAQKNPTAFYLCATGGGLRAFFGQGTRLTVV.

This clone appeared a few times. The chain employs TRBV19 and TRBJ2-5, with 14 bases matching TRBD2. V trimming: 4 bases; J trimming: 7 bases; junction bases outside the gene matches: 14. The germline V gene has CDR1 LNHDA and CDR2 SQIVND (reference sequence). The CDR3 extends over 18 amino acids. The CDR3 is CASSSGLAGGLSGVTQYF. Written as DNA, the CDR3 is TGTGCCAGTAGTAGTGGACTAGCGGGGGGTCTGTCCGGGGTGACCCAGTACTTC.

This clone was picked up one time. This chain links TRBV28 with TRBJ1-5, with D possibly being TRBD1 (6 bases). Germline V CDR1 and CDR2: MDHEN, SYDVKM. The CDR3 has 13 amino acids. V lost 6 bases and J lost 4, with 10 bases in between. The CDR3 region is CASSNGQNQPQHF. In nucleotides, the CDR3 is TGTGCCAGCAGCAACGGACAGAATCAGCCCCAGCATTTT.

This clone was counted only a few times. The chain is built from TRBV5-5 and TRBJ1-3, with 7 bases identical to TRBD1. Losses at the gene ends were 5 bases for V and 6 bases for J; bases not matched to a gene: 8. This CDR3 is built from 14 residues. From germline, CDR1 is SGHKS and CDR2 YYEKEE (reference sequence). In DNA form, the CDR3 reads TGTGCCAGCAGACCTGGACAGGCCACAAACACCATATATTTT. Translating gives CASRPGQATNTIYF.

The chain joins TRBV27 to TRBJ2-3; D remains unclear. V lost 0 bases and J lost 4, with 8 bases in between. Germline CDR1 is MNHEY and CDR2 is SMNVEV (reference sequence). The CDR3 sequence is 14 residues long. CDR3 residues: CASSLSAPSDTQYF. The CDR3, as DNA: TGTGCCAGCAGTTTATCGGCACCGTCAGATACGCAGTATTTT.

The gene calls are TRBV9 and TRBJ2-7, with TRBD2 as a possible D gene (6 bases). Trimming took off 0 bases at V and 4 bases at J, with 8 bases between the two ends. Looked up from germline, CDR1 is SGDLS and CDR2 is YYNGEE. This CDR3 has 13 amino acids. CDR3 in amino acids: CASSVGDFYEQYF. Written as DNA, the CDR3 is TGTGCCAGCAGCGTAGGGGACTTTTACGAGCAGTACTTC.

The chain uses TRBV19 and TRBJ1-2; 8 nucleotides align to TRBD1. Unmatched junction bases numbered 4, after V lost 6 bases and J lost 4 bases. Germline CDR1 LNHDA, CDR2 SQIVND (reference sequence). The CDR3 has 13 amino acids. CDR3 in DNA: TGTGCCAGTAGGGGACAGGATCCCTATGGCTACACCTTC. It codes for CASRGQDPYGYTF.

CDR3 in DNA: TGTGCCAGTAGTACCCCGACAGGACCAAGGAAGCCCCAGCATTTT. Its translation is CASSTPTGPRKPQHF. The chain recombines TRBV19 with TRBJ1-5; D is possibly TRBD1 (6 bases). Looked up from germline, CDR1 is LNHDA and CDR2 is SQIVND (reference sequence). V lost 4 bases and J 8 bases, leaving 18 bases between the germline ends. The CDR3 covers 15 residues.